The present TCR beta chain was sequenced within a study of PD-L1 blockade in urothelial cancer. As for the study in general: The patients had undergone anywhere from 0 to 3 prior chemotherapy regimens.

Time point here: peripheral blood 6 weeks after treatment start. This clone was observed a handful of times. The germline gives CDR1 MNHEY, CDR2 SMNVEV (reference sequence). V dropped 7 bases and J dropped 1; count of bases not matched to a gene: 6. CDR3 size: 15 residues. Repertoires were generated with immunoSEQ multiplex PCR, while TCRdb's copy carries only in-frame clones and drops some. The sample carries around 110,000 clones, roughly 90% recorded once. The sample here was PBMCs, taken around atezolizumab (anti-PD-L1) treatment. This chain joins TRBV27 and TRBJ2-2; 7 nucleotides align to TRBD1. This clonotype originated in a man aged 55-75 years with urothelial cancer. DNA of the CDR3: TGTGCCAGCACCAAAGACAGGGTGAACACCGGGGAGCTGTTTTTT. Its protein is CASTKDRVNTGELFF.